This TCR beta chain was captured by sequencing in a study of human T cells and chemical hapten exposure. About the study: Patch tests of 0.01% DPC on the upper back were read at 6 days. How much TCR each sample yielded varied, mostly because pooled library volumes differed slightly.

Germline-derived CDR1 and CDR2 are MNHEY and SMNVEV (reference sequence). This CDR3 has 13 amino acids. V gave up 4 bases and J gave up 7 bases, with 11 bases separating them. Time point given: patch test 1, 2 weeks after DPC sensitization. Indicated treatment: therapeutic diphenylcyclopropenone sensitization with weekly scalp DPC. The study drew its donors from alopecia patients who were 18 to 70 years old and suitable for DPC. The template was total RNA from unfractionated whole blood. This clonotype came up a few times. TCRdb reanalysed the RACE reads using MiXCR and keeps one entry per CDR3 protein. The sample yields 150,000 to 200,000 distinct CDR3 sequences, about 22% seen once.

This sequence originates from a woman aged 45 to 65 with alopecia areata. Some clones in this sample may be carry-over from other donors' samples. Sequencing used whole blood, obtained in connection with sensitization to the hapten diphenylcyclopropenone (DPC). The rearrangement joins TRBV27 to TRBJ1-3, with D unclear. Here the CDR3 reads CASSSAVGNTIYF. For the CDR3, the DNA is TGTGCCAGCAGTTCCGCTGTGGGGAACACCATATATTTT.